The 24 T cell receptor beta chains presented below share a single source sample, sequenced in a study of response to subunit inactivated influenza vaccine. TCRdb re-called the RT-PCR reads through MiXCR, storing one row per CDR3 protein. The table lists around 490,000 distinct CDR3 sequences, approximately 7.7% of them singletons. The source material was PBMCs from blood, sampled less than 30 months after vaccination. The receptors originated from a man aged 50 to 75 who received an inactivated influenza vaccine.

The chain uses TRBV20-1 and TRBJ2-7; 8 nucleotides agree with TRBD2. From germline, CDR1 is DFQATT and CDR2 SNEGSKA (reference sequence). The CDR3 runs 17 residues. Germline trimming cut 5 bases from V and 3 bases from J; bases unmatched to any gene: 18. In DNA form, the CDR3 reads TGCAGTGCTCGGGGGGGAGCGTCTAGCGGGCTCAGCTACGAGCAGTACTTC. Translation: CSARGGASSGLSYEQYF.

This clonotype was counted a few times. The chain has TRBV7-9 and TRBJ1-2; the match to TRBD1 covers 10 bases. The CDR3 runs 16 residues. CDR1 and CDR2 from the germline V gene are SEHNR and FQNEAQ (reference sequence). V was clipped by 5 bases and J by 3 bases; unmatched bases: 9. CDR3 sequence (DNA): TGTGCCAGCAGCGAAACCGGGACAGGGGTTTACTATGGCTACACCTTC. Amino acids: CASSETGTGVYYGYTF.

In this sample, this clonotype turned up many times. The V call is TRBV28, the J call TRBJ2-6; no clear D. CDR1 is MDHEN, CDR2 SYDVKM, per germline. The CDR3 contains 14 residues. Between the trimmed V and J ends, which lost 8 bases and 0 bases, there was a span of 8 bases. The CDR3 sequence: CASSRYSGANVLTF. As DNA, the CDR3 is TGTGCCAGCTCGAGGTACTCTGGGGCCAACGTCCTGACTTTC.

This clonotype has at least ten counts. The chain combines TRBV4-1 with TRBJ2-5; TRBD2 might be the D (6 bases). Trimming left V 0 bases short and J 7 bases short, with 12 bases between. The germline gives CDR1 MGHRA, CDR2 YSYEKL. CDR3 length: 14 residues. Here the CDR3 reads CASSQDPGERTQYF. The CDR3 DNA sequence: TGCGCCAGCAGCCAAGATCCGGGGGAGAGGACCCAGTACTTC.

There are many counts of this clonotype. The CDR3 DNA is TGTGCCAGCAGCTTAGCGGGACAGGACACATACGAGCAGTACTTC. Its protein is CASSLAGQDTYEQYF. V usage is TRBV7-2 and J usage is TRBJ2-7; 8 nucleotides match TRBD1. J gave up 4 bases and V 0 bases, and 5 bases lay outside the gene matches. The germline V gene has CDR1 SGHTA and CDR2 FQGNSA. CDR3 length equals 15 residues.

This clonotype was detected only a few times. The genes are TRBV10-3 and TRBJ2-1, with 10 positions matching TRBD2. Germline V gene data show CDR1 as ENHRY and CDR2 as SYGVKD. The CDR3 covers 18 residues. V lost 0 bases to trimming and J lost 3 bases; unmatched junction nucleotides: 8. The CDR3 DNA sequence: TGTGCCATCAGTGAGTCGCTGGAGCGGGGGGGTGGCTACAATGAGCAGTTCTTC. Translated: CAISESLERGGGYNEQFF.

This clonotype was recorded at least ten times. The chain is built from TRBV6-2 or TRBV6-3 and TRBJ2-3; D remains unclear. The CDR3 length is 14 residues. Deletions cut 0 bases from V and 3 bases from J, with 7 bases between. The germline V gene has CDR1 MNHEY and CDR2 SVGEGT. The CDR3 here is CASSYSTYTDTQYF. The CDR3 DNA follows: TGTGCCAGCAGTTACTCGACATATACAGATACGCAGTATTTT.

This clonotype was observed many times. The J gene is TRBJ2-5, the V gene TRBV6-1; 7 positions agree with TRBD2. The CDR3 has 15 residues. Trimming at V came to 6 bases and at J to 4 bases, leaving 11 bases not matched to a gene. CDR1 is MNHNS, CDR2 SASEGT, per germline. The CDR3 loop is CASSSDVAGAETQYF. DNA of the CDR3: TGTGCCAGCAGCTCCGACGTTGCGGGAGCAGAGACCCAGTACTTC.

This clonotype was seen a few times. The J gene is TRBJ1-2, the V gene TRBV25-1, with a weak D call TRBD1 (5 bases). This CDR3 is 13 amino acids long. CDR1 is MGHDK, CDR2 SYGVNS, per germline. The ends were cut back, 6 bases at V and 3 bases at J, with 11 bases in the middle. The CDR3 DNA follows: TGTGCCAGCAGAACTGACAGCGACTATGGCTACACCTTC. Amino acids: CASRTDSDYGYTF.

This clonotype was seen more than once but under ten times. This chain connects TRBV12-3 or TRBV12-4 to TRBJ2-1, with D possibly matching TRBD2 (6 bases). This CDR3 has 15 residues. The V end lost 1 base, the J end lost 3 bases, and 10 bases lay between the germline ends. CDR3: CASSLGLGFYNEQFF. The DNA for the CDR3 is TGTGCCAGCAGTTTAGGACTAGGCTTCTACAATGAGCAGTTCTTC.

This clonotype was counted at least ten times. The chain uses TRBV5-1 and TRBJ2-5; TRBD2 might be the D (7 bases). The germline V gene has CDR1 SGHRS and CDR2 YFSETQ. V lost 1 base and J 3 bases, leaving 10 bases between the germline ends. CDR3 size: 14 residues. CDR3 sequence (DNA): TGCGCCAGCAGCTTGAGGGGGAGGGAAGAGACCCAGTACTTC. Encoded protein: CASSLRGREETQYF.

This clonotype appeared many times. The chain uses TRBV3-1 and TRBJ1-1; TRBD1 is a possible D gene (5 bases). V was cut by 4 bases and J by 1 base, with 13 bases left in between. CDR3 length equals 15 residues. Germline CDR1 and CDR2: LGHDT and YNNKEL (reference sequence). CDR3 region: CASSPPGRKNTEAFF. In DNA form, the CDR3 reads TGTGCCAGCAGCCCGCCGGGACGGAAGAACACTGAAGCTTTCTTT.

In this sample, this clonotype turned up a few times. This rearrangement joins TRBV5-6 to TRBJ1-6; weak D call: TRBD1 (5 bases). The germline gives CDR1 SGHDT, CDR2 YYEEEE. Trimming removed 1 base at V and 6 bases at J, with 14 bases between. This CDR3 is built from 16 residues. The DNA of the CDR3 is TGTGCCAGCAGCTTGAGGGGTGGCTTGGGTAATTCACCCCTCCACTTT. Amino acids: CASSLRGGLGNSPLHF.

In its sample, this clonotype was seen a few times. V usage is TRBV7-9 and J usage is TRBJ2-3; the D is unclear. The CDR3 has 15 amino acids. V was shortened by 0 bases and J by 2 bases, with 9 bases between the two germline ends. Germline loops: CDR1 SEHNR, CDR2 FQNEAQ (reference sequence). CDR3 residues: CASSLAGIDTDTQYF. For the CDR3, the DNA is TGTGCCAGCAGCTTAGCAGGGATTGACACAGATACGCAGTATTTT.

The chain employs TRBV7-9 and TRBJ2-7; D perhaps matches TRBD2 (5 bases). CDR1 and CDR2 from the germline V gene are SEHNR and FQNEAQ (reference sequence). The V and J ends lost 6 bases and 0 bases respectively, with 9 bases between them. The CDR3 length is 13 residues. CDR3 region: CASRDGGSYEQYF. The CDR3 DNA reads TGTGCCAGCAGAGACGGAGGCTCCTACGAGCAGTACTTC.

The table lists this clonotype with many counts. The gene calls are TRBV12-3 or TRBV12-4 and TRBJ2-7; no definite D call. CDR3 length: 13 amino acids. The V end lost 5 bases, the J end lost 4 bases, and 12 bases lay between the germline ends. The CDR3 nucleotides read TGTGCCAGCAGTCCCCCAACACTTTACGAGCAGTACTTC. Encoded protein: CASSPPTLYEQYF.

This clonotype was recorded many times. The chain carries TRBV6-5 and TRBJ2-2; D is uncertain. CDR1 MNHEY and CDR2 SVGAGI come from the germline V gene. The CDR3 is made up of 16 amino acids. V was pared by 2 bases and J by 3 bases, with 13 bases between. CDR3: CASSYLQVLDTGELFF. DNA for the CDR3: TGTGCCAGCAGTTACCTGCAGGTACTGGACACCGGGGAGCTGTTTTTT.

This clonotype occurred a few times. V gene TRBV5-1 combines with J gene TRBJ2-7, with a weak D call TRBD2 (6 bases). Germline CDR1 is SGHRS and CDR2 is YFSETQ. This CDR3 has 18 residues. V dropped 0 bases and J dropped 2 bases, with 21 bases sitting between them. CDR3: CASSLAYGGGIVTYEQYF. The CDR3 DNA is TGCGCCAGCAGCTTGGCCTACGGTGGGGGGATTGTAACCTACGAGCAGTACTTC. The whole variable domain, remainder taken from reference TRBV5-1 and TRBJ2-7, is KAGVTQTPRYLIKTRGQQVTLSCSPISGHRSVSWYQQTPGQGLQFLFEYFSETQRNKGNFPGRFSGRQFSNSRSEMNVSTLELGDSALYLCASSLAYGGGIVTYEQYFGPGTRLTVT.

This clonotype was counted only a few times. This chain uses TRBV6-2 or TRBV6-3 with TRBJ2-7, with TRBD2 matching over 9 bases. The CDR3 covers 16 residues. The V gene end was trimmed by 3 bases and the J gene end by 2 bases; junction bases not matched to a gene: 8. Germline lookup yields CDR1 MNHEY and CDR2 SVGEGT. DNA of the CDR3: TGTGCCAGCAGTTATCTTAGCGGGGGACCCGCCTACGAGCAGTACTTC. Encoded protein: CASSYLSGGPAYEQYF.

The table lists this clonotype with a few counts. The genes are TRBV20-1 and TRBJ2-5; D unresolved. This CDR3 spans 13 amino acids. Germline values: CDR1 DFQATT, CDR2 SNEGSKA (reference sequence). V gave up 5 bases and J gave up 2 bases, with 12 bases separating them. Here the CDR3 DNA reads TGCAGTGCTCCAGATATTGATCAAGAGACCCAGTACTTC. Translating gives CSAPDIDQETQYF.

This clonotype came up many times. DNA of the CDR3: TGCGCCAGCAGTGAAGGTTTAACTGAAGCTTTCTTT. The encoded protein is CASSEGLTEAFF. The chain joins TRBV10-2 to TRBJ1-1, with D hard to call. This CDR3 contains 12 residues. Germline V gene lookup returns CDR1 WSHSY and CDR2 SAAADI. Between the trimmed V and J ends, which lost 3 bases and 5 bases, there was a span of 7 bases.

The V and J genes are TRBV10-2 and TRBJ2-5; maybe TRBD1 (6 bases). Germline V gene data show CDR1 as WSHSY and CDR2 as SAAADI. The CDR3 consists of 15 residues. The V and J ends lost 4 bases and 5 bases respectively, with 17 bases between them. DNA for the CDR3: TGCGCCAGCAGTGTAGGCAGGGGCCCTCCCGAGACCCAGTACTTC. Encoded protein: CASSVGRGPPETQYF.

This clonotype was detected ten times or more. The V and J genes are TRBV5-1 and TRBJ2-4; a possible D gene is TRBD2 (6 bases). The germline V gene encodes CDR1 SGHRS and CDR2 YFSETQ. The CDR3 is 12 residues long. Trimming shortened V by 4 bases and J by 9 bases, and 11 bases separated the two germline ends. The CDR3 loop is CASSPVGGIQYF. As DNA, the CDR3 is TGCGCCAGCAGCCCAGTGGGGGGCATTCAGTACTTC.

This clonotype has ten or more counts. The gene calls are TRBV12-3 or TRBV12-4 and TRBJ2-1; 15 nucleotides align to TRBD2. The CDR3 runs 15 residues. V was pared by 6 bases and J by 7 bases, with 4 bases of the junction left unmatched. CDR3 protein: CASRSGTSGRNEQFF. The CDR3 DNA sequence: TGTGCCAGCAGAAGTGGGACTAGCGGGAGGAATGAGCAGTTCTTC.